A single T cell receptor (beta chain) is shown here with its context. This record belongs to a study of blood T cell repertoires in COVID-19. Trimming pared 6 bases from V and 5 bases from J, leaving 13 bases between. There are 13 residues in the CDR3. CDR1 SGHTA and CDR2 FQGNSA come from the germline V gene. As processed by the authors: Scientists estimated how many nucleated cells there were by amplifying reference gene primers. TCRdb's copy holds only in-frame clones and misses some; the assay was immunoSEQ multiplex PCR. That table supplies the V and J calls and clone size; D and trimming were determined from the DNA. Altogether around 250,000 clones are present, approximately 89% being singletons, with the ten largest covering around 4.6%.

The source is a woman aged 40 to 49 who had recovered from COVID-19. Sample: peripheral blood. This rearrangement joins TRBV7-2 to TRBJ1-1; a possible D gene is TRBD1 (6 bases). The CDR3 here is CASRRGGGTEAFF. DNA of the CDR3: TGTGCCAGCAGACGTGGGGGCGGAACTGAAGCTTTCTTT. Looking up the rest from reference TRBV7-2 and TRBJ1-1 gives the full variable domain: GAGVSQSPSNKVTEKGKDVELRCDPISGHTALYWYRQSLGQGLEFLIYFQGNSAPDKSGLPSDRFSAERTGGSVSTLTIQRTQQEDSAVYLCASRRGGGTEAFFGQGTRLTVV.